This is a list of T cell receptor beta chains from one sample in a study of T cell responses to AZD1222 COVID-19 vaccine. The assay was immunoSEQ multiplex PCR, and TCRdb's table has in-frame clones only and misses some. In the table there are fewer than 150,000 clones, 80% to 90% of which are singletons. The input for sequencing was peripheral blood, taken 28 days after the second AZD1222 dose. The receptors derive from an adult who received the AZD1222 COVID-19 vaccine. CDR3s include the opening cysteine and the closing phenylalanine or tryptophan. D genes are given only for firm matches. Size values are once, few and many counts, or a class for expanded clones, and some rows have none.

size: few; D: TRBD1; J: TRBJ2-7; V: TRBV3-1/TRBV3-2; length: 12; DNA: TGTGCCAGCAGCCTACGGACAGGGGTTGAGTACTTC; CDR3: CASSLRTGVEYF
size: .; D: .; J: TRBJ1-4; V: TRBV6-1; length: 15; DNA: TGTGCCAGCAGTGAAGGGTCAGGGCTTAATGAAAAACTGTTTTTT; CDR3: CASSEGSGLNEKLFF
size: .; D: .; J: TRBJ1-1; V: TRBV6-1; length: 14; DNA: TGTGCCAGCAGTGAAGCTCCGATGCTCACTGAAGCTTTCTTT; CDR3: CASSEAPMLTEAFF
size: .; D: .; J: TRBJ2-7; V: TRBV7-8; length: 12; DNA: TGTGCCAGCAGCTTGCAGTCTGGCGAGCAGTACTTC; CDR3: CASSLQSGEQYF
size: .; D: TRBD1; J: TRBJ1-1; V: TRBV18; length: 15; DNA: TGTGCCAGCTCACCGGGACAGGGGGGAAGCACTGAAGCTTTCTTT; CDR3: CASSPGQGGSTEAFF
size: .; D: .; J: TRBJ2-5; V: TRBV7-8; length: 13; DNA: TGTGCCAGCAGCTTAGGACACAAAGAGACCCAGTACTTC; CDR3: CASSLGHKETQYF
size: .; D: TRBD1; J: TRBJ1-1; V: TRBV27; length: 19; DNA: TGTGCCAGCAGTTTATGGGGGACAGGGCTTCGTAGCGAAGGGACTGAAGCTTTCTTT; CDR3: CASSLWGTGLRSEGTEAFF
size: .; D: TRBD2; J: TRBJ2-1; V: TRBV5-1; length: 16; DNA: TGCGCCAGCAGTCGAGACCCGCGGGAGGCTTACAATGAGCAGTTCTTC; CDR3: CASSRDPREAYNEQFF
size: few; D: .; J: TRBJ2-7; V: TRBV12-3/TRBV12-4; length: 12; DNA: TGTGCCAGCAGTCGGTACAGCTACGAGCAGTACTTC; CDR3: CASSRYSYEQYF
size: .; D: TRBD1; J: TRBJ1-3; V: TRBV4-1; length: 15; DNA: TGCGCCAGCAGCCGTCTTTGGACAGGCGTAAACACCATATATTTT; CDR3: CASSRLWTGVNTIYF
size: .; D: TRBD1; J: TRBJ1-2; V: TRBV27; length: 15; DNA: TGTGCCAGCAGTTCCTTGGGACAGGGGGCACATGGCTACACCTTC; CDR3: CASSSLGQGAHGYTF
size: .; D: .; J: TRBJ1-4; V: TRBV18; length: 16; DNA: TGTGCCAGCTCACCTACGGGCGAGGGACAACGGGAAAAACTGTTTTTT; CDR3: CASSPTGEGQREKLFF
size: .; D: .; J: TRBJ1-5; V: TRBV19; length: 12; DNA: TGTGCCAGCCAGATTGGGGCCCAGCCCCAGCATTTT; CDR3: CASQIGAQPQHF
size: .; D: TRBD2; J: TRBJ2-7; V: TRBV5-4; length: 15; DNA: TGTGCCACCCAGCTTGTAGCGGGCGGATTCTACGAGCAGTACTTC; CDR3: CATQLVAGGFYEQYF
size: few; D: .; J: TRBJ2-7; V: TRBV7-6; length: 11; DNA: TGTGCCAGCAGCTTTCAAAACGAGCAGTACTTC; CDR3: CASSFQNEQYF
size: .; D: .; J: TRBJ1-6; V: TRBV2; length: 16; DNA: TGTGCCAGCACTGGACAGTTGAACTCCTATAATTCACCCCTCCACTTT; CDR3: CASTGQLNSYNSPLHF
size: .; D: .; J: TRBJ2-7; V: TRBV6-1; length: 16; DNA: TGTGCCAGCAGTGAGACCACCGCCCAGGGAGCCTACGAGCAGTACTTC; CDR3: CASSETTAQGAYEQYF
size: .; D: .; J: TRBJ2-7; V: TRBV5-1; length: 14; DNA: TGCGCCAGCAGCTTGGCTGGACAGATATACGAGCAGTACTTC; CDR3: CASSLAGQIYEQYF
size: .; D: TRBD2; J: TRBJ2-7; V: TRBV6-5; length: 14; DNA: TGTGCCAGCAGTCGGACTAGCACGGCCAACGAGCAGTACTTC; CDR3: CASSRTSTANEQYF
size: .; D: .; J: TRBJ1-1; V: TRBV3-1/TRBV3-2; length: 15; DNA: TGTGCCAGCAGCCAAGTCCAAGGTCGTGACACTGAAGCTTTCTTT; CDR3: CASSQVQGRDTEAFF
size: .; D: .; J: TRBJ2-7; V: TRBV7-2; length: 14; DNA: TGTGCCAGCAGCTCGGGGACTTTTTCCTACGAGCAGTACTTC; CDR3: CASSSGTFSYEQYF
size: .; D: .; J: TRBJ1-2; V: TRBV24-1; length: 13; DNA: TGTGCCACCAGTGATTTTACAGGGAGCGGCTACACCTTC; CDR3: CATSDFTGSGYTF
size: .; D: .; J: TRBJ2-1; V: TRBV9; length: 15; DNA: TGTGCCAGCAGCGTAGGGCGGAACTCCTACAATGAGCAGTTCTTC; CDR3: CASSVGRNSYNEQFF
size: .; D: .; J: TRBJ1-4; V: TRBV7-2; length: 17; DNA: TGTGCCAGCAGCTTAAACTCCGGAGCCGGATTAAATGAAAAACTGTTTTTT; CDR3: CASSLNSGAGLNEKLFF
size: once; D: .; J: TRBJ2-1; V: TRBV12-3/TRBV12-4; length: 11; DNA: TGTGCCAGCAGTTTAGAGGTCCGAGAGGTCTTC; CDR3: CASSLEVREVF
size: .; D: TRBD1; J: TRBJ2-3; V: TRBV5-1; length: 14; DNA: TGCGCCAGCAGCCTGGGACAGGGGGCAGATACGCAGTATTTT; CDR3: CASSLGQGADTQYF
size: many; D: TRBD1; J: TRBJ1-4; V: TRBV30; length: 14; DNA: TGTGCCTGGAGCGCGACAGGGCCTAATGAAAAACTGTTTTTT; CDR3: CAWSATGPNEKLFF
size: .; D: .; J: TRBJ1-1; V: TRBV18; length: 11; DNA: TGTGCCAGCTCACCAAACACTGAAGCTTTCTTT; CDR3: CASSPNTEAFF
size: .; D: .; J: TRBJ2-7; V: TRBV29-1; length: 11; DNA: TGCAGCGTTGAAGGGGGTCACGAGCAGTACTTC; CDR3: CSVEGGHEQYF
size: few; D: .; J: TRBJ1-1; V: TRBV29-1; length: 13; DNA: TGCAGCGTTGAGGAGGACCGGGGCACTGAAGCTTTCTTT; CDR3: CSVEEDRGTEAFF
size: once; D: .; J: TRBJ2-3; V: TRBV4-3; length: 16; DNA: TGCGCCAGCAGCCAAGGCCGGGACACCTTCACAGATACGCAGTATTTT; CDR3: CASSQGRDTFTDTQYF
size: medium-sized; D: TRBD2; J: TRBJ2-1; V: TRBV18; length: 15; DNA: TGTGCCAGCTCACCACGGCTAGCGGGAGGGAGGGAGCAGTTCTTC; CDR3: CASSPRLAGGREQFF
size: few; D: .; J: TRBJ2-2; V: TRBV2; length: 13; DNA: TGTGCCAGCAGCCCGTTGGGCACCGGGGAGCTGTTTTTT; CDR3: CASSPLGTGELFF
size: .; D: .; J: TRBJ1-4; V: TRBV5-1; length: 14; DNA: TGCGCCAGCAGCTTGGATACAGCTAATGAAAAACTGTTTTTT; CDR3: CASSLDTANEKLFF
size: .; D: .; J: TRBJ2-3; V: TRBV29-1; length: 13; DNA: TGCAGCGCCGACAGATTATCTACAGATACGCAGTATTTT; CDR3: CSADRLSTDTQYF
size: .; D: .; J: TRBJ2-3; V: TRBV5-1; length: 16; DNA: TGCGCCAGCAGCCAGTTTAACAGGGCGAGCACAGATACGCAGTATTTT; CDR3: CASSQFNRASTDTQYF
size: .; D: .; J: TRBJ1-3; V: TRBV30; length: 12; DNA: TGTGCCTGGAGTTCGGCCTTAAACACCATATATTTT; CDR3: CAWSSALNTIYF
size: .; D: .; J: TRBJ1-1; V: TRBV18; length: 12; DNA: TGTGCCAGCTCACCGCGAGACACTGAAGCTTTCTTT; CDR3: CASSPRDTEAFF
size: once; D: .; J: TRBJ1-3; V: TRBV6-6; length: 15; DNA: TGTGCCAGCAGTTACACTACAGGGACTGGAAACACCATATATTTT; CDR3: CASSYTTGTGNTIYF
size: .; D: .; J: TRBJ1-5; V: TRBV6-2/TRBV6-3; length: 13; DNA: TGTGCCAGCAGCGCAGGGGGCAATCAGCCCCAGCATTTT; CDR3: CASSAGGNQPQHF
size: .; D: .; J: TRBJ1-1; V: TRBV7-9; length: 15; DNA: TGTGCCAGCAGCAGGCGTCCCCGTTCCGGCACTGAAGCTTTCTTT; CDR3: CASSRRPRSGTEAFF
size: .; D: .; J: TRBJ2-2; V: TRBV6-5; length: 13; DNA: TGTGCCAGCATTCCTGCCCCCCCCGGGGAGCTGTTTTTT; CDR3: CASIPAPPGELFF
size: .; D: .; J: TRBJ2-2; V: TRBV6-2/TRBV6-3; length: 18; DNA: TGTGCCAGCAGTTACTCCCGATGGGGGGAGACGAACACCGGGGAGCTGTTTTTT; CDR3: CASSYSRWGETNTGELFF
size: medium-sized; D: .; J: TRBJ2-3; V: TRBV5-1; length: 12; DNA: TGCGCCAGCAGCTTGAACCCGGATACGCAGTATTTT; CDR3: CASSLNPDTQYF
size: .; D: TRBD1; J: TRBJ1-1; V: TRBV19; length: 15; DNA: TGTGCCAGTAGTATAAGGACAGGGACGAACACTGAAGCTTTCTTT; CDR3: CASSIRTGTNTEAFF
size: .; D: TRBD2; J: TRBJ2-7; V: TRBV10-2; length: 14; DNA: TGCGCCAGCAGTGAGCTAGCGGGGGGGGGAGAGCAGTACTTC; CDR3: CASSELAGGGEQYF
size: once; D: .; J: TRBJ1-3; V: TRBV6-5; length: 13; DNA: TGTGCCAGCAGTTACCTCTCTGGAAACACCATATATTTT; CDR3: CASSYLSGNTIYF
size: few; D: .; J: TRBJ2-7; V: TRBV18; length: 12; DNA: TGTGCCAGCTCCGAGGGCCCCTACGAGCAGTACTTC; CDR3: CASSEGPYEQYF
size: few; D: TRBD2; J: TRBJ2-1; V: TRBV9; length: 14; DNA: TGTGCCAGCAGCGCCATAGTGGGGGGGATCGAGCAGTTCTTC; CDR3: CASSAIVGGIEQFF
size: .; D: .; J: TRBJ1-2; V: TRBV29-1; length: 11; DNA: TGCAGCGTTGGGGCAGACTATGGCTACACCTTC; CDR3: CSVGADYGYTF